The rows below give T cell receptor beta chains drawn from one sample of a study of technical replicates of blood from a handful of donors. TCRdb keeps only in-frame clones here, not all; method: immunoSEQ multiplex PCR. This sample has tens of thousands of clones, with 85% to 95% found just once. Source material: T cells isolated from PBMCs. The source is a human donor in good health. The CDR3 runs from the conserved cysteine through the conserved F or W. A D gene is named only where the DNA matches it firmly. Where a row states a size, it is once, few, many or the class of an expanded clone; other rows omit it.

J gene: TRBJ2-7
V gene: TRBV6-6
D gene: TRBD1
clone size: -
CDR3 DNA: TGTGCCAGCAGCCATGGGACAGGGGGCGCGCAGTACTTC
CDR3 protein: CASSHGTGGAQYF

J gene: TRBJ1-1
V gene: TRBV4-1
D gene: -
clone size: -
CDR3 DNA: TGCGCCAGCAGCCACCTCCTTCGGGAGAAGGCTAACACTGAAGCTTTCTTT
CDR3 protein: CASSHLLREKANTEAFF

J gene: TRBJ1-4
V gene: TRBV10-3
D gene: -
clone size: few
CDR3 DNA: TGTGCCATCGGAGGTGGGCAGCCTAATGAAAAACTGTTTTTT
CDR3 protein: CAIGGGQPNEKLFF

J gene: TRBJ1-2
V gene: TRBV5-1
D gene: TRBD1
clone size: -
CDR3 DNA: TGCGCCAGCAGCCCCGGGACAGGGGTAGTCTATGGCTACACCTTC
CDR3 protein: CASSPGTGVVYGYTF

J gene: TRBJ1-1
V gene: TRBV4-2
D gene: TRBD1
clone size: few
CDR3 DNA: TGTGCCAGCAGCCAGGGACAGGGGAACACTGAAGCTTTCTTT
CDR3 protein: CASSQGQGNTEAFF

J gene: TRBJ2-7
V gene: TRBV9
D gene: -
clone size: -
CDR3 DNA: TGTGCCAGCAGCCCCCGGGGATCCTACGAGCAGTACTTC
CDR3 protein: CASSPRGSYEQYF

J gene: TRBJ2-5
V gene: TRBV27
D gene: -
clone size: -
CDR3 DNA: TGTGCCAGCAGTTTGTCTCGTACGAGCCAAGAGACCCAGTACTTC
CDR3 protein: CASSLSRTSQETQYF

J gene: TRBJ2-6
V gene: TRBV5-1
D gene: TRBD1
clone size: -
CDR3 DNA: TGCGCCAGCAGCTTGGAGGTCCAGGGGGTCTTAAGATCTGGGGCCAACGTCCTGACTTTC
CDR3 protein: CASSLEVQGVLRSGANVLTF

J gene: TRBJ1-2
V gene: TRBV19
D gene: TRBD1
clone size: once
CDR3 DNA: TGTGCCAGTAGTATATATCGGGACAGGGGCCGAACTAATCGCCTAGAGGGCTACACCTTC
CDR3 protein: CASSIYRDRGRTNRLEGYTF

J gene: TRBJ1-3
V gene: TRBV4-1
D gene: -
clone size: -
CDR3 DNA: TGCGCCAGCAGCCAAGACGCAGGGACTGGAAACACCATATATTTT
CDR3 protein: CASSQDAGTGNTIYF

J gene: TRBJ1-4
V gene: TRBV5-1
D gene: -
clone size: -
CDR3 DNA: TGCGCCAGCAGCACCTACAGAAATGAAAAACTGTTTTTT
CDR3 protein: CASSTYRNEKLFF

J gene: TRBJ2-5
V gene: TRBV10-2
D gene: TRBD2
clone size: -
CDR3 DNA: TGCGCCAGCAGTAGAGCCGGGGGGGCGGGGGAGACCCAGTACTTC
CDR3 protein: CASSRAGGAGETQYF

J gene: TRBJ1-1
V gene: TRBV10-1
D gene: -
clone size: -
CDR3 DNA: TGCGCCAGCAGTGAGGGAGGTTTGGACACTGAAGCTTTCTTT
CDR3 protein: CASSEGGLDTEAFF

J gene: TRBJ1-1
V gene: TRBV5-1
D gene: -
clone size: -
CDR3 DNA: TGCGCCAGCAGCTTGGTCCAGAACAAGAACACTGAAGCTTTCTTT
CDR3 protein: CASSLVQNKNTEAFF

J gene: TRBJ1-1
V gene: TRBV2
D gene: -
clone size: -
CDR3 DNA: TGTGCCAGCAGTGAAGACAGGCAGAACACTGAAGCTTTCTTT
CDR3 protein: CASSEDRQNTEAFF

J gene: TRBJ1-3
V gene: TRBV7-9
D gene: -
clone size: -
CDR3 DNA: TGTGCCAGCAGACGTGACAGTAGCGGTTCTGGAAACACCATATATTTT
CDR3 protein: CASRRDSSGSGNTIYF

J gene: TRBJ2-5
V gene: TRBV5-1
D gene: -
clone size: -
CDR3 DNA: TGCGCCAGCAGCTTGGGCAGGGCAGGGGAGACCCAGTACTTC
CDR3 protein: CASSLGRAGETQYF

J gene: TRBJ1-2
V gene: TRBV7-2
D gene: TRBD1
clone size: once
CDR3 DNA: TGTGCCAGCAGCTTAAGGGGACAGGTCTATGGCTACACCTTC
CDR3 protein: CASSLRGQVYGYTF

J gene: TRBJ2-3
V gene: TRBV11-3
D gene: -
clone size: -
CDR3 DNA: TGTGCCAGCAGCTTAAGGGGGAGCGGCACAGATACGCAGTATTTT
CDR3 protein: CASSLRGSGTDTQYF

J gene: TRBJ2-3
V gene: TRBV5-1
D gene: -
clone size: -
CDR3 DNA: TGCGCCAGCAGCCGTGGGGGGGGGCGAGACACAGATACGCAGTATTTT
CDR3 protein: CASSRGGGRDTDTQYF

J gene: TRBJ2-7
V gene: TRBV7-2
D gene: TRBD1
clone size: -
CDR3 DNA: TGTGCCAGCAGCTTCGGACAGGGTGGCGAGCAGTACTTC
CDR3 protein: CASSFGQGGEQYF

J gene: TRBJ2-3
V gene: TRBV11-3
D gene: -
clone size: -
CDR3 DNA: TGTGCCAGCAGCTTAGACGGGGTCACAGATACGCAGTATTTT
CDR3 protein: CASSLDGVTDTQYF